The sample holds one count of the clone carrying this T cell receptor beta chain. This specimen comes from a study of T cell responses to AZD1222 COVID-19 vaccine. Across the study: Samples with a second dose at about 4 or about 12 weeks were pooled together.

V was shortened by 4 bases and J by 1 base, with 10 bases between the two germline ends. The CDR3 is made up of 14 amino acids. CDR1 and CDR2 from the germline V gene are MNHEY and SVGAGI. Generated by immunoSEQ multiplex PCR, the TCRdb table keeps only in-frame clones and is missing some. The sample has approximately 120,000 clones; about 88% are singletons. The chain carries TRBV6-5 and TRBJ1-1, with D maybe TRBD1 (5 bases). The material was peripheral blood, obtained on day 0 of AZD1222 vaccination. The sequence was obtained from an adult in good health. CDR3 coding DNA: TGTGCCAGCAGTTCGGGACGGCAGAACACTGAAGCTTTCTTT. It is translated as CASSSGRQNTEAFF.